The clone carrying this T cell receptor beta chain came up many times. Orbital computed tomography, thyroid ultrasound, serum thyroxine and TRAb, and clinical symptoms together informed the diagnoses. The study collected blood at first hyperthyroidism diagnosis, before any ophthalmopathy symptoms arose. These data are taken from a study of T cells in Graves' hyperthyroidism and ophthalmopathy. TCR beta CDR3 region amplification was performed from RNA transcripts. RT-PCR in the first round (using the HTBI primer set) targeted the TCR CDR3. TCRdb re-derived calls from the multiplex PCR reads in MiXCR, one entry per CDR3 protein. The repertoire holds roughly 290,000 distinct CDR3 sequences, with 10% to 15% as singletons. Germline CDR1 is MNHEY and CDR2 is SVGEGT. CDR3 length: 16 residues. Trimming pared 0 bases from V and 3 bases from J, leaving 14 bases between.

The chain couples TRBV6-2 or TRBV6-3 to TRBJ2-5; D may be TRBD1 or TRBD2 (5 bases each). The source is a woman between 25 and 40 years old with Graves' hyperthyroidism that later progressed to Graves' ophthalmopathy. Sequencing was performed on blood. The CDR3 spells CASSYSAGNGEETQYF. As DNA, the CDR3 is TGTGCCAGCAGTTACTCGGCAGGGAACGGGGAAGAGACCCAGTACTTC.